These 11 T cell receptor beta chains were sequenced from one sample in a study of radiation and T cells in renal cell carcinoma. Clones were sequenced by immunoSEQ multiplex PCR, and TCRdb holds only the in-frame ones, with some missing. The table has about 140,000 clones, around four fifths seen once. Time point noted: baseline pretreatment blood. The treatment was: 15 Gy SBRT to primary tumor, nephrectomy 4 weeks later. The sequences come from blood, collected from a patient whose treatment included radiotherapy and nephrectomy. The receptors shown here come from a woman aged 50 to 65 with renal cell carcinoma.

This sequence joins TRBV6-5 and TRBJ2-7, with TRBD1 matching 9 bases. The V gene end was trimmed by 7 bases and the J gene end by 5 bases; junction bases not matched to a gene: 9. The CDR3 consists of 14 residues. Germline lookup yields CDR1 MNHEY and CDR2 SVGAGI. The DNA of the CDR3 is TGTGCCAGCACCGGGGGGACAGGGAGCCACGAGCAGTACTTC. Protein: CASTGGTGSHEQYF.

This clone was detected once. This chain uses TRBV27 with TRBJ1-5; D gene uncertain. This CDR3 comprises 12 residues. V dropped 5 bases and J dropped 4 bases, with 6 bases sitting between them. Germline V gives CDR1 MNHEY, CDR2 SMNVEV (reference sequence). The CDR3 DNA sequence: TGTGCCAGCAGTCCGCTTAATCAGCCCCAGCATTTT. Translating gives CASSPLNQPQHF.

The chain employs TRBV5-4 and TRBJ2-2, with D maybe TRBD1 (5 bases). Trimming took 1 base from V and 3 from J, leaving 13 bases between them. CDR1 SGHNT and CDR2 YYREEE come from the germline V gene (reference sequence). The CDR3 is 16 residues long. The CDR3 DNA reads TGTGCCAGCAGCTTGCGAACTGTAGGGGACACCGGGGAGCTGTTTTTT. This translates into CASSLRTVGDTGELFF.

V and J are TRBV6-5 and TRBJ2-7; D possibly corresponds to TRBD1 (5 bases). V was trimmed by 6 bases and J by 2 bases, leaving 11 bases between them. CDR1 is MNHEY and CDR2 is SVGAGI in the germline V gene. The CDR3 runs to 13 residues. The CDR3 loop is CASRLTVAYEQYF. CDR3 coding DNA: TGTGCCAGCAGGCTGACAGTGGCCTACGAGCAGTACTTC.

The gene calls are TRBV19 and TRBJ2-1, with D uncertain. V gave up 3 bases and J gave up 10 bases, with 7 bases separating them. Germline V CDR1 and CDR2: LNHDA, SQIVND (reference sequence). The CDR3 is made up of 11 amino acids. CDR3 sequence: CASSMFWEQFF. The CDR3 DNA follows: TGTGCCAGTAGTATGTTCTGGGAGCAGTTCTTC. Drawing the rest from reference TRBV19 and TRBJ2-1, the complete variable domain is DGGITQSPKYLFRKEGQNVTLSCEQNLNHDAMYWYRQDPGQGLRLIYYSQIVNDFQKGDIAEGYSVSREKKESFPLTVTSAQKNPTAFYLCASSMFWEQFFGPGTRLTVL.

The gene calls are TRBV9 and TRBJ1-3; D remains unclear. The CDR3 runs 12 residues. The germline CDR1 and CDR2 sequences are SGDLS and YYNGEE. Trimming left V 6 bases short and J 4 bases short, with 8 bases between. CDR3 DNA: TGTGCCAGCACCGGAGGCGGAAACACCATATATTTT. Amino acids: CASTGGGNTIYF. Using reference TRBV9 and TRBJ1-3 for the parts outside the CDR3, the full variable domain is DSGVTQTPKHLITATGQRVTLRCSPRSGDLSVYWYQQSLDQGLQFLIQYYNGEERAKGNILERFSAQQFPDLHSELNLSSLELGDSALYFCASTGGGNTIYFGEGSWLTVV.

The CDR3 reads CATSLKQGGVGGYTF. The CDR3 DNA is TGTGCCACCAGCCTAAAACAGGGTGGGGTGGGTGGCTACACCTTC. This rearrangement joins TRBV15 to TRBJ1-2; the D gene is possibly TRBD1 (6 bases). The ends were cut back, 5 bases at V and 7 bases at J, with 20 bases in the middle. This CDR3 spans 15 amino acids. Germline V gene lookup returns CDR1 LNHNV and CDR2 YYDKDF (reference sequence).

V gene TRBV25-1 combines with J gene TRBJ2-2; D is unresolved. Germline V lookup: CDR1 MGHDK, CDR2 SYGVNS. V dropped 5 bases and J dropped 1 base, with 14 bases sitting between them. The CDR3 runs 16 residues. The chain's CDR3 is CASSRKPNLNTGELFF. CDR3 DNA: TGTGCCAGCAGTCGAAAACCTAATTTGAACACCGGGGAGCTGTTTTTT.

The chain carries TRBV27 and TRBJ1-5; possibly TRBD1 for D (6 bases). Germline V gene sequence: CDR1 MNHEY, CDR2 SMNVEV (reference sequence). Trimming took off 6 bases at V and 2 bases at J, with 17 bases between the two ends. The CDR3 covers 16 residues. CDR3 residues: CASSPDTHRGNQPQHF. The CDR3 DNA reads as TGTGCCAGCAGCCCAGATACCCACAGGGGCAATCAGCCCCAGCATTTT.

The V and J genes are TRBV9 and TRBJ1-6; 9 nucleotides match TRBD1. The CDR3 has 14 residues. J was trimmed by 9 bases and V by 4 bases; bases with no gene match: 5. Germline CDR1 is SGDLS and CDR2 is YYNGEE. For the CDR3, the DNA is TGTGCCAGCAGCTTCCGGGACAGGGTTTCACCCCTCCACTTT. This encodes CASSFRDRVSPLHF.

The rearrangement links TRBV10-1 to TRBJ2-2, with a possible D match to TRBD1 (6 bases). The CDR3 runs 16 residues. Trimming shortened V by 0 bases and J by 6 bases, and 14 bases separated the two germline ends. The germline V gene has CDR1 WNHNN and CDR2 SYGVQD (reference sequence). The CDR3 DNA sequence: TGCGCCAGCAGTGAGTCCCCAGGGGCGATGGCCGGGGAGCTGTTTTTT. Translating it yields CASSESPGAMAGELFF.